These 9 T cell receptor beta chains originate from one sample sequenced in a study of blood T cells in healthy people across ages (dated by TCRdb to 2014 to 2015). Receptors were amplified or captured by 5' RACE. The instrument was an Illumina HiSeq 2500. The second PCR ran for roughly 7 to 11 cycles and used a J-beta primer mix along with a sample-barcoded 5' primer. TCRdb reprocessed the public reads (quality trimming at Q25 with fastp, clone calling with MiXCR) and kept in-frame beta chains. When rows share a CDR3 protein, they turn into one entry using the most common DNA and genes. In all, the sample holds 750,000 to 950,000 distinct CDR3 sequences, and about 26% of those were seen once. The leading ten clones occupy approximately 2.9% of the sample. Separately, the same data were catalogued under a study of T cells of mothers and their children.

Sequencing was done on a sample of blood. The receptors stem from a boy aged 10-17 years in good health.

This clonotype turned up a few times. This rearrangement joins TRBV9 to TRBJ2-3, with D uncertain. With 4 bases removed from V and 3 bases from J, the gap between germline ends came to 15 bases. Looked up from germline, CDR1 is SGDLS and CDR2 is YYNGEE. This CDR3 spans 15 amino acids. Here the CDR3 DNA reads TGTGCCAGCAGCTCCTCTGGGATCACAACAGATACGCAGTATTTT. It codes for CASSSSGITTDTQYF. Filled out from reference TRBV9 and TRBJ2-3, the complete variable domain reads DSGVTQTPKHLITATGQRVTLRCSPRSGDLSVYWYQQSLDQGLQFLIQYYNGEERAKGNILERFSAQQFPDLHSELNLSSLELGDSALYFCASSSSGITTDTQYFGPGTRLTVL.

This clonotype was detected once. The chain couples TRBV5-1 to TRBJ1-6; maybe TRBD1 (5 bases). V lost 0 bases, J lost 9 bases, and 10 bases lay in between. Germline V lookup: CDR1 SGHRS, CDR2 YFSETQ. The CDR3 totals 14 residues. The CDR3, as DNA: TGCGCCAGCAGCTTGGACAGAAGGGGTTCACCCCTCCACTTT. Residues: CASSLDRRGSPLHF.

The chain employs TRBV7-2 and TRBJ2-5; D tentatively reads TRBD1 or TRBD2 (6 bases each). Per the germline V gene, CDR1 is SGHTA and CDR2 is FQGNSA. V lost 5 bases and J 2 bases, leaving 12 bases between the germline ends. The CDR3 runs 14 residues. The CDR3 protein is CASSQGGFQETQYF. In DNA form, the CDR3 reads TGTGCCAGCAGCCAAGGGGGGTTTCAAGAGACCCAGTACTTC.

V gene TRBV12-3 or TRBV12-4 combines with J gene TRBJ1-4, with TRBD1 matching over 9 bases. The length of the CDR3 is 14 residues. Losses at the gene ends were 7 bases for V and 8 bases for J; bases not matched to a gene: 8. The CDR3 reads CASTPGQGWEKLFF. For the CDR3, the DNA is TGTGCCAGCACCCCGGGACAGGGTTGGGAAAAACTGTTTTTT.

This clonotype was detected a few times. V usage is TRBV10-3 and J usage is TRBJ2-7; 7 nucleotides match TRBD2. This CDR3 has 14 residues. J was trimmed by 1 base and V by 3 bases; bases with no gene match: 3. Germline V lookup: CDR1 ENHRY, CDR2 SYGVKD. In nucleotides, the CDR3 is TGTGCCATCAGTGATGGCGGGGGATCCTACGAGCAGTACTTC. This codes for CAISDGGGSYEQYF.

This clonotype was observed a handful of times. The V gene is TRBV29-1, the J gene TRBJ1-2; 9 positions match TRBD1. The ends lost 5 bases at V and 4 bases at J; junction bases unmatched: 14. Germline V CDR1 and CDR2: SQVTM, ANQGSEA. This CDR3 comprises 16 residues. The DNA for the CDR3 is TGCAGCGTTCAAACCCCAGGGGGACAGGGCGGCTATGGCTACACCTTC. It is translated as CSVQTPGGQGGYGYTF. The full variable domain, in which reference TRBV29-1 and TRBJ1-2 provide the parts outside the CDR3, is SAVISQKPSRDICQRGTSLTIQCQVDSQVTMMFWYRQQPGQSLTLIATANQGSEATYESGFVIDKFPISRPNLTFSTLTVSNMSPEDSSIYLCSVQTPGGQGGYGYTFGSGTRLTVV.

The chain combines TRBV21-1 with TRBJ1-6; whether TRBD1, the table's D call, matches the DNA was not checked. TRBV21-1 is described as a pseudogene. This CDR3 is 15 amino acids long. The CDR3 region has the DNA TGTGCCAGCAGCAAAGAGGGGGGAAGGAATTCACCCCTCCACTTT. Protein product: CASSKEGGRNSPLHF.

This clonotype appeared a few times. This chain joins TRBV12-3 or TRBV12-4 and TRBJ2-1; the match to TRBD2 covers 10 bases. J was trimmed by 6 bases and V by 2 bases; bases with no gene match: 4. The CDR3 length is 15 residues. The CDR3 loop is CASSLMASGGNEQFF. CDR3 nucleotide sequence: TGTGCCAGCAGTTTAATGGCTAGCGGGGGCAATGAGCAGTTCTTC.

This rearrangement joins TRBV20-1 to TRBJ1-1; perhaps TRBD1 as D (5 bases). CDR3 length equals 15 residues. Germline V gene lookup returns CDR1 DFQATT and CDR2 SNEGSKA (reference sequence). Trimming stripped 6 bases from V and 6 bases from J, with 23 bases between. In DNA, the CDR3 is TGCAGTGCATCGGACACACGTCCTGGGAGTCCTGAAGCTTTCTTT. Translation: CSASDTRPGSPEAFF.